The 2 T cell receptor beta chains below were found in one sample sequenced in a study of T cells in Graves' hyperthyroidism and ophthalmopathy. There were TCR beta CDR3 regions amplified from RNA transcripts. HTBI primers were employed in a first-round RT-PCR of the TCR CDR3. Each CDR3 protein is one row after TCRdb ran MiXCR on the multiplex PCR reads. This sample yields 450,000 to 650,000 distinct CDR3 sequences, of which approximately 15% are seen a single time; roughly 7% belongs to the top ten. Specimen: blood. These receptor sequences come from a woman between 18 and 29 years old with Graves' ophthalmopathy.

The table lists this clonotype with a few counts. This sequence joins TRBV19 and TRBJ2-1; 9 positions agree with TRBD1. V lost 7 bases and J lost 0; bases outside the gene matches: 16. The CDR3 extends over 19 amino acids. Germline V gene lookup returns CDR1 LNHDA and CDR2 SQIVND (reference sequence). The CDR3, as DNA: TGTGCCAGTATGGGACAGGGAACCCCCTATTCATCCTCCTACAATGAGCAGTTCTTC. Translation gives CASMGQGTPYSSSYNEQFF.

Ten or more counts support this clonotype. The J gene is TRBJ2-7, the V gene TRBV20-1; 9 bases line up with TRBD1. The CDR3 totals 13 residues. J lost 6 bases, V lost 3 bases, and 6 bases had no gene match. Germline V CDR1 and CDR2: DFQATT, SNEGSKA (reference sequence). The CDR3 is CSARGQGAREQYF. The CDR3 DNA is TGCAGTGCTAGGGGACAGGGTGCCCGCGAGCAGTACTTC.